This entry lists 28 T cell receptor beta chains sequenced from one sample in a study of cytotoxic CD8 clonotypes in ibrutinib-treated CLL. TCRdb's copy holds only in-frame clones and misses some; the assay was immunoSEQ multiplex PCR. The sample lists tens of thousands of clones; roughly 86% were seen once. This sample comprised PBMCs, obtained before ibrutinib treatment. The receptor source for this set is a human donor with chronic lymphocytic leukemia.

The chain uses TRBV19 and TRBJ2-4; a possible D gene is TRBD2 (6 bases). Looked up from germline, CDR1 is LNHDA and CDR2 is SQIVND (reference sequence). The CDR3 loop spans 16 amino acids. V lost 7 bases and J lost 3, with 19 bases in between. The CDR3 nucleotides are TGTGCCAGTACCCCCGAGGACGGGAGCGGCAAAAACATTCAGTACTTC. Its protein is CASTPEDGSGKNIQYF.

The genes are TRBV5-1 and TRBJ2-5, with 11 bases lining up with TRBD2. Germline CDR1 and CDR2: SGHRS and YFSETQ. There are 15 residues in the CDR3. The V segment lost 2 bases and the J segment 4 bases; nucleotides outside the gene matches: 4. The CDR3 spells CASSFTGTSGETQYF. CDR3 bases: TGCGCCAGCAGCTTCACCGGGACTAGCGGAGAGACCCAGTACTTC.

V gene TRBV4-1 combines with J gene TRBJ2-7; 7 bases match TRBD2. The germline gives CDR1 MGHRA, CDR2 YSYEKL. The CDR3 length is 17 residues. V trimming: 0 bases; J trimming: 3 bases; junction bases outside the gene matches: 11. Here the CDR3 reads CASSQDPRRELYYEQYF. CDR3 DNA sequence: TGCGCCAGCAGCCAAGATCCGAGGCGGGAGCTATACTACGAGCAGTACTTC.

The rearrangement links TRBV7-9 to TRBJ2-3; no clear D. V was trimmed by 5 bases and J by 2 bases, leaving 8 bases between them. The V gene's germline CDR1 is SEHNR and CDR2 FQNEAQ (reference sequence). The CDR3 loop spans 13 amino acids. Written as DNA, the CDR3 is TGTGCCAGCAGCCCGGCTCTCACAGATACGCAGTATTTT. Translation: CASSPALTDTQYF. The complete variable domain, with remaining parts taken from reference TRBV7-9 and TRBJ2-3, reads DTGVSQNPRHKITKRGQNVTFRCDPISEHNRLYWYRQTLGQGPEFLTYFQNEAQLEKSRLLSDRFSAERPKGSFSTLEIQRTEQGDSAMYLCASSPALTDTQYFGPGTRLTVL.

The chain joins TRBV6-1 to TRBJ1-2; no reliable D call. V lost 4 bases to trimming and J lost 0 bases, with 9 bases between them. Per the germline V gene, CDR1 is MNHNS and CDR2 is SASEGT. The CDR3 is made up of 14 amino acids. In nucleotides, the CDR3 is TGTGCCAGCAGTGTTAGGGCAGCTAACTATGGCTACACCTTC. This codes for CASSVRAANYGYTF.

This chain uses TRBV27 with TRBJ2-5, with TRBD1 matching 7 bases. Trimming cost V 5 bases and J 2 bases; bases outside gene matches: 11. Germline V lookup: CDR1 MNHEY, CDR2 SMNVEV (reference sequence). The CDR3 sequence is 16 residues long. As DNA, the CDR3 is TGTGCCAGCAGTCGGAAGGGGGCTCTGGAGCAAGAGACCCAGTACTTC. Its translation: CASSRKGALEQETQYF.

The chain links TRBV19 to TRBJ2-3; D is uncertain. This CDR3 has 13 amino acids. Germline V gene data show CDR1 as LNHDA and CDR2 as SQIVND (reference sequence). V was trimmed by 6 bases and J by 2 bases, leaving 9 bases between them. This CDR3 reads CASRRGNTDTQYF. In nucleotides, the CDR3 is TGTGCCAGTAGACGAGGTAACACAGATACGCAGTATTTT.

In this sample, this clone turned up a few times. The genes are TRBV10-3 and TRBJ1-5; D gene uncertain. CDR3 length: 13 amino acids. V was trimmed by 4 bases and J by 0 bases, leaving 4 bases between them. Germline values: CDR1 ENHRY, CDR2 SYGVKD. CDR3 residues: CAISGVSNQPQHF. In DNA, the CDR3 is TGTGCCATCAGTGGGGTTAGCAATCAGCCCCAGCATTTT.

The chain uses TRBV27 and TRBJ2-7; perhaps TRBD2 as D (7 bases). CDR1 and CDR2 from the germline V gene are MNHEY and SMNVEV (reference sequence). This CDR3 has 15 amino acids. V was pared by 4 bases and J by 3 bases, with 16 bases between. The CDR3 nucleotides read TGTGCCAGCAGTTCCAGCGGGACAAACGACTACGAGCAGTACTTC. Residues: CASSSSGTNDYEQYF.

This clone was counted a single time. CDR3 amino acids: CASGLAFSSYNEQFF. CDR3 in DNA: TGTGCCAGCGGACTAGCTTTTAGCTCCTACAATGAGCAGTTCTTC. The genes are TRBV7-9 and TRBJ2-1, with 8 bases matching TRBD2. V was pared by 8 bases and J by 0 bases, with 6 bases of the junction left unmatched. The CDR3 is 15 amino acids. Germline lookup yields CDR1 SEHNR and CDR2 FQNEAQ (reference sequence).

This chain uses TRBV5-1 with TRBJ1-1; D is undetermined. Looked up from germline, CDR1 is SGHRS and CDR2 is YFSETQ. V dropped 1 base and J dropped 5 bases, with 15 bases sitting between them. This CDR3 contains 15 residues. CDR3 loop: CASSLTSGVITEAFF. In nucleotides, the CDR3 is TGCGCCAGCAGCTTGACTTCAGGTGTTATAACTGAAGCTTTCTTT.

This chain connects TRBV4-3 to TRBJ2-2; TRBD1 matches 9 bases. Trimming at V came to 4 bases and at J to 1 base, leaving 7 bases not matched to a gene. The length of the CDR3 is 17 residues. Germline V gene data show CDR1 as LGHNA and CDR2 as YSLEER. Written as DNA, the CDR3 is TGCGCCAGCAGCCGGGACAGGGCAGTTTTGAACACCGGGGAGCTGTTTTTT. Its translation: CASSRDRAVLNTGELFF.

Written as DNA, the CDR3 is TGCGCCAGCAGCCAAGAAAGGGGCCCTACCTACGAGCAGTACTTC. This encodes CASSQERGPTYEQYF. The V call is TRBV4-3, the J call TRBJ2-7; D may be TRBD1 (5 bases). The CDR3 runs to 15 residues. Germline values: CDR1 LGHNA, CDR2 YSLEER. The V gene lost 0 bases and the J gene lost 2 bases, with 11 bases spanning the gap.

The V call is TRBV6-5, the J call TRBJ2-7, with 7 positions matching TRBD2. Germline values: CDR1 MNHEY, CDR2 SVGAGI. The CDR3 spans 12 residues. The ends lost 7 bases at V and 4 bases at J; junction bases unmatched: 4. CDR3 in amino acids: CASIGEGYEQYF. The CDR3 region has the DNA TGTGCCAGCATAGGGGAGGGGTACGAGCAGTACTTC.

The V and J genes are TRBV2 and TRBJ1-3; maybe TRBD1 (6 bases). From germline, CDR1 is SNHLY and CDR2 FYNNEI. The CDR3 totals 18 residues. V dropped 2 bases and J dropped 1 base, with 18 bases sitting between them. The CDR3 region is CASSEYRMGALSGNTIYF. The DNA of the CDR3 is TGTGCCAGCAGTGAATACCGCATGGGGGCGTTGTCTGGAAACACCATATATTTT. Full variable domain (rest looked up from reference TRBV2 and TRBJ1-3): EPEVTQTPSHQVTQMGQEVILRCVPISNHLYFYWYRQILGQKVEFLVSFYNNEISEKSEIFDDQFSVERPDGSNFTLKIRSTKLEDSAMYFCASSEYRMGALSGNTIYFGEGSWLTVV.

The chain employs TRBV5-4 and TRBJ1-5, with a weak D call TRBD1 (6 bases). The germline CDR1 and CDR2 sequences are SGHNT and YYREEE (reference sequence). With 4 bases removed from V and 1 base from J, the gap between germline ends came to 15 bases. This CDR3 region has 16 residues. CDR3 sequence: CASSTGSGRSNQPQHF. The CDR3 DNA sequence: TGTGCCAGCAGCACAGGGTCGGGCAGGAGCAATCAGCCCCAGCATTTT.

The J gene is TRBJ2-1, the V gene TRBV4-1, with a tentative D call TRBD2 (5 bases). The CDR3 covers 15 residues. Trimming stripped 2 bases from V and 6 bases from J, with 14 bases between. CDR1 is MGHRA, CDR2 YSYEKL, per germline. The CDR3 reads CASSQPGGLSNEQFF. The CDR3 coding sequence is TGCGCCAGCAGCCAACCCGGAGGCCTCTCCAATGAGCAGTTCTTC.

The genes are TRBV29-1 and TRBJ2-1; D possibly uses TRBD1 or TRBD2 (5 bases each). CDR1 SQVTM and CDR2 ANQGSEA come from the germline V gene. The CDR3 covers 16 residues. V shed 3 bases and J shed 0 bases, with 15 bases lying between them. DNA of the CDR3: TGCAGCGTTGAGACATTCGGGACGAGCTCCTACAATGAGCAGTTCTTC. The encoded protein is CSVETFGTSSYNEQFF.

This clone was seen once. V usage is TRBV10-3 and J usage is TRBJ2-3; TRBD2 matches 8 bases. CDR3 length: 14 amino acids. With V trimmed by 6 bases and J by 6 bases, 8 bases remained unmatched. Germline CDR1 and CDR2: ENHRY and SYGVKD. Here the CDR3 DNA reads TGTGCCATCAGCGGGCCAGCGGGAGTTGATACGCAGTATTTT. It specifies CAISGPAGVDTQYF.

The chain has TRBV6-5 and TRBJ2-1; D might be TRBD2 (5 bases). Germline CDR1 reads MNHEY; CDR2 reads SVGAGI. The CDR3 has 14 amino acids. Trimming removed 1 base at V and 9 bases at J, with 13 bases between. The CDR3 region has the DNA TGTGCCAGCAGTTACTTACCGCGACGGGGTGAGCAGTTCTTC. It codes for CASSYLPRRGEQFF.

The chain links TRBV9 to TRBJ2-3, with D perhaps matching TRBD2 (6 bases). The CDR3 contains 14 residues. Germline CDR1 reads SGDLS; CDR2 reads YYNGEE. The ends were cut back, 3 bases at V and 4 bases at J, with 12 bases in the middle. CDR3 in amino acids: CASSEGGRSDTQYF. As DNA, the CDR3 is TGTGCCAGCAGCGAGGGAGGAAGGTCAGATACGCAGTATTTT.

Here the CDR3 DNA reads TGTGCCAGCAGATTCAGTGATACCTACGAGCAGTACTTC. As protein: CASRFSDTYEQYF. The J gene is TRBJ2-7, the V gene TRBV6-5; D call uncertain. The CDR3 sequence is 13 residues long. CDR1 and CDR2 (germline): MNHEY, SVGAGI. Trimming took off 6 bases at V and 2 bases at J, with 11 bases between the two ends.

This clone is medium-sized within its sample. The rearrangement links TRBV5-8 to TRBJ2-2; 7 positions match TRBD1. The V segment lost 4 bases and the J segment 1 base; nucleotides outside the gene matches: 4. The CDR3 extends over 15 amino acids. The V gene's germline CDR1 is SGHTS and CDR2 YDEGEE. For the CDR3, the DNA is TGTGCCAGCAGCACGGGACAGCAGAACACCGGGGAGCTGTTTTTT. As protein: CASSTGQQNTGELFF.

The gene calls are TRBV6-5 and TRBJ1-3, with D unresolved. The CDR3 length is 16 residues. Germline V CDR1 and CDR2: MNHEY, SVGAGI. Between the trimmed V and J ends, which lost 4 bases and 0 bases, there was a span of 13 bases. CDR3 amino acids: CASSSSTRGSGNTIYF. In DNA form, the CDR3 reads TGTGCCAGCAGTTCCTCCACGCGGGGCTCTGGAAACACCATATATTTT.

The chain is built from TRBV7-6 and TRBJ2-1, with a tentative D call TRBD2 (5 bases). In germline, CDR1 is SGHVS, CDR2 FNYEAQ. V was clipped by 6 bases and J by 1 base, with 25 bases between them. This CDR3 contains 19 residues. The CDR3 reads CASSIEGSPRIDSYNEQFF. The CDR3 DNA follows: TGTGCCAGCAGTATAGAGGGATCGCCCAGGATAGATTCCTACAATGAGCAGTTCTTC.

The chain carries TRBV10-3 and TRBJ2-5; tentative D call: TRBD1 (5 bases). V lost 11 bases to trimming and J lost 4 bases, with 8 bases between them. CDR1 is ENHRY, CDR2 SYGVKD, per germline. The CDR3 is made up of 10 amino acids. The CDR3: CAPGSETQYF. The CDR3 DNA follows: TGTGCCCCAGGGTCAGAGACCCAGTACTTC.

The rearrangement links TRBV5-1 to TRBJ2-2; TRBD2 matches 7 bases. CDR1 and CDR2 (germline): SGHRS, YFSETQ. V lost 6 bases to trimming and J lost 0 bases; unmatched junction nucleotides: 5. CDR3 length: 15 residues. CDR3 region: CASNPSGANTGELFF. The CDR3 DNA sequence: TGCGCCAGCAACCCTAGCGGAGCGAACACCGGGGAGCTGTTTTTT. The whole variable domain, remainder taken from reference TRBV5-1 and TRBJ2-2, is KAGVTQTPRYLIKTRGQQVTLSCSPISGHRSVSWYQQTPGQGLQFLFEYFSETQRNKGNFPGRFSGRQFSNSRSEMNVSTLELGDSALYLCASNPSGANTGELFFGEGSRLTVL.

The table lists this clone with a count of one. The genes are TRBV2 and TRBJ2-7, with TRBD2 matching over 10 bases. Trimming removed 2 bases from V and 6 bases from J; junction bases left unmatched: 4. This CDR3 spans 14 amino acids. CDR1 and CDR2 (germline): SNHLY, FYNNEI. DNA of the CDR3: TGTGCCAGCAGTGAACTAGCGGGAGCTGGCGAGCAGTACTTC. Its translation: CASSELAGAGEQYF.